The T cell receptor (beta chain) described here comes from a study of shared clonotypes between healthy human individuals (TCRdb year 2020). With respect to the entire study: Two women and three men aged 18 to 49 years were included in the cohort. Each donor's leukapheresis produced roughly between roughly 0.85 and 10 billion PBMCs. To estimate repertoire size and how much clonotypes are shared between individuals, the study performed deep sequencing of blood TCR repertoires from a handful of healthy adults. Libraries were prepared and TCR repertoires were sequenced by different laboratories using diverse techniques, in order to increase sequencing depth and limit assay-specific biases. Per donor, three plates each were used for CD4 naive and CD4 memory, two for CD8 naive, and one for CD8 memory. The paper's findings and limits, for the study overall: Approximately 5% of naive CD4, roughly 3.6% of naive CD8, 2.3% of memory CD4, and 0.4% of memory CD8 clonotypes were shared across several donors. Naive subsets generally had larger estimated clonotype richness than memory subsets. Pairwise subsampling led to the expectation that sequencing depth would affect the degree of clonotype sharing among donors. The genetic and exposure-history diversity represented was limited by the small number of donors. Sampling was restricted to blood, and TCR repertoires in tissue are likely to differ from TCR repertoires in blood. Incomplete sequencing was indicated by rarefaction of sorted-subset datasets, despite the large sequencing depth. Clonotypes shared by all four sorted-subset donors showed higher generation probabilities than non-shared clonotypes.

This clone was recorded many times. Its target antigen remains unknown. No quality values exist for individual bases; no much larger clone is one base distant. The CDR3 has 15 amino acids, counting the end cysteine and phenylalanine. Only the CDR3 region is kept as DNA, spanning 45 bases read in frame from base 1. The germline V and J ends show losses of 7 bases and 3 bases respectively, and no gene match explains 8 bases of the junction. For CDR1 and CDR2, the germline V gene lists SGHAT and FQNNGV. TCR CDR3 regions were amplified from genomic DNA by multiplex PCR using the deep immunoSEQ assay. For each cell subset, the extracted genomic DNA was distributed evenly across all wells of several immunoSEQ 96-well plates, and each plate served as one replicate. Each replicate PCR for sorted subsets received about 210 ng genomic DNA, equal to about 30,000 T cell genomes. The purified libraries were quantified using a Qubit 3.0 fluorometer, sized with a Bioanalyzer 2100, and then quantified again using the KAPA Library Quantification kit. Each immunoSEQ 96-well plate was sequenced on its own single-read 150-cycle Illumina NextSeq 550 flow cell. The original methods were these. Because the immunoSEQ output held only junctional sequences and lacked quality scores, the filtering could not match the filtering applied to full-length reads. Sequences were annotated with PyIR, a Python wrapper for IgBLAST v1.9, using IMGT germline references to assign V/J genes and CDR3. Any read was removed if the V/J assignment was weak (E-value above 1e-6), the CDR3 was missing, or the read contained stop codons, out-of-frame junctions, or ambiguous translated residues. V3J clonotypes were defined as sequences sharing the same inferred V gene, J gene, and CDR3 amino acid sequence. To compute the percentage overlap between repertoires, the number of shared unique clonotypes was divided by the size of the smaller repertoire. Repertoire richness was assessed with RTK rarefaction, the Chao1 estimator, and Recon v2.1 estimates of unobserved clonotypes. OLGA was used to compute generation probabilities for all TCRbeta clonotypes that the gDNA method yielded from four donors. TCRdb limited this immuneACCESS table to in-frame rearrangements with V and J called. A share of clones is missing; checked studies link under half to unresolved V genes, and the rest is unexplained. The V and J calls and clone size come from that table; D and trimming were worked out from the DNA. This sample lists around 990,000 clones; about 72% were detected once. The ten largest clones take up 0.85% to 1% of the sample.

Healthy HIV-negative adults with no recently reported acute infections or vaccinations were included as donors. All donors were Caucasian adults living in Nashville, Tennessee, USA. CD4+ T cells were enriched by magnetic negative selection; naive cells were then positively selected on CD45RA, and the negative fraction formed the memory subset. Blood was obtained by leukapheresis, after which PBMCs were separated by Ficoll-Histopaque density gradient centrifugation and cryopreserved in liquid nitrogen vapor phase. Purity and quantity of every magnetically sorted T cell population were checked by analytical flow cytometry. Each sorted fraction had its genomic DNA isolated and then quantified by UV absorbance on a Nanodrop 2000c.

The sequencing sample was made of memory CD4+ T cells from PBMCs. The cell subset or site label on this specimen signifies: CD45RA-negative fraction. This receptor was taken from a man in his late teens or twenties in good health. Some clones in this sample may be carry-over from other donors' samples. The sequence links TRBV11-2 to TRBJ2-1, with TRBD2 identical over 8 junction bases. The bases read TGTGCCAGCACCCAAGGGGCGGGAGGCTACAATGAGCAGTTCTTC. Its product reads: CASTQGAGGYNEQFF.